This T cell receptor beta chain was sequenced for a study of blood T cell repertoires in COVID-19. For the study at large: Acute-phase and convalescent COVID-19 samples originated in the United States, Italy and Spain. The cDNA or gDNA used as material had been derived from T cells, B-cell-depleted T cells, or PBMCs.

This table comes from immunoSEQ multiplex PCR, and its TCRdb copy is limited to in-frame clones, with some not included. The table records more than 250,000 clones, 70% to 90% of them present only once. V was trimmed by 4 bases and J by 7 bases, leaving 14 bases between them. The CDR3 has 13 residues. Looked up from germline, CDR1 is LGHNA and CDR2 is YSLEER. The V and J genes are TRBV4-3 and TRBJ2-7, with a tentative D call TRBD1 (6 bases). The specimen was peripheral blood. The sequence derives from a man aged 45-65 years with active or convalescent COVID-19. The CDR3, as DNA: TGCGCCAGCAGCCCAGTGGGAACAGGGGAGCAGTACTTC. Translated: CASSPVGTGEQYF.